The clone carrying this T cell receptor (beta chain) was seen a handful of times. The CDR3 totals 13 residues. CDR1 is MNHNS, CDR2 SASEGT, per germline. TCRdb re-called the RT-PCR reads with MiXCR, one entry per CDR3 protein. The sample carries 450,000 to 550,000 distinct CDR3 sequences, about 25% recorded once. The data are from a study of response to subunit inactivated influenza vaccine. The sequence was obtained from a man aged 45-65 years who received an inactivated influenza vaccine. The material sequenced was CD4+ T cells sorted from PBMCs, taken more than 4 days after vaccination. V and J are TRBV6-1 and TRBJ1-2; no clear D. The CDR3 DNA is TGTGCAGTGGCTCGGGAGGTGAGCTATGGCTACACCTTC. This codes for CAVAREVSYGYTF.